The 5 T cell receptor beta chains given below trace back to one sample, sequenced in a study of T cell clonality in common variable immunodeficiency. Here immunoSEQ multiplex PCR was the method, and the copy in TCRdb shows in-frame clones only, minus some. This repertoire holds about 81,000 clones, and none appear only once. Sequencing was carried out using peripheral blood mononuclear cells. Receptor source: a person aged 18 to 75 in good health.

This clone has ten or more counts. The read finishes 3 residues shy of the CDR3 end, and the germline J gene is used to complete it. This sequence joins TRBV5-6 and TRBJ2-4; D is undetermined. Germline CDR1 reads SGHDT; CDR2 reads YYEEEE. This CDR3 is built from 14 residues. The V end was cut by 0 bases, the J end by 4 bases, with 8 bases between. The CDR3 reads CASSLGASKNIQYF. The CDR3 DNA, read in part, is TGTGCCAGCAGCTTGGGGGCATCAAAAAACATT.

Ten or more counts support this clone. The junction departs from germline at one end; a sequencing error may be responsible. The CDR3 goes on 3 residues after the read ends, and that part is filled in from the germline J gene. The genes are TRBV4-2 and TRBJ1-1; D is unclear. Looked up from germline, CDR1 is LGHNA and CDR2 is YNFKEQ. This CDR3 comprises 12 residues. The CDR3 DNA, read in part, is TGCGCCAGCAGCCAAGCGGGGACTGAA. It specifies CASSQAGTE. The whole CDR3 region reads CASSQAGTEAFF.

In this sample, this clone turned up many times. Read sequence stops 3 residues before the CDR3 end, and the germline J gene provides the missing end. The rearrangement uses TRBV9 and TRBJ2-1, with D tentatively TRBD2 (6 bases). Trimming took off 7 bases at V and 0 bases at J, with 14 bases between the two ends. The germline CDR1 and CDR2 sequences are SGDLS and YYNGEE. This CDR3 has 15 residues. The CDR3 bases that were read are TGTGCCAGCGGCCCGGACTACCCCTCCTACAATGAG. This gives the protein CASGPDYPSYNE. The full CDR3 sequence reads CASGPDYPSYNEQFF.

This clone was counted ten times or more. The read gets to within 3 residues of the CDR3 end, and the germline J gene fills in the rest. This rearrangement joins TRBV19 to TRBJ2-5, with D unresolved. The CDR3 has 13 residues. V lost 2 bases to trimming and J lost 3 bases, with 7 bases between them. The germline V gene has CDR1 LNHDA and CDR2 SQIVND (reference sequence). The sequenced CDR3 bases are TGTGCCAGTAGTATAAACCCGGAAGAGACC. Translating gives CASSINPEET. The CDR3 reads in full as CASSINPEETQYF.

This clone was counted ten times or more. The CDR3 extends 3 residues past the end of the read, so its final part is completed from the germline J gene. The V and J genes are TRBV19 and TRBJ2-7; D is perhaps TRBD2 (5 bases). Germline V lookup: CDR1 LNHDA, CDR2 SQIVND (reference sequence). Between the trimmed V and J ends, which lost 9 bases and 5 bases, there was a span of 23 bases. The CDR3 covers 15 residues. The sequenced part of the CDR3 DNA is TGTGCCAGGAACAAAAGGCCCTCAGCGGCGGACGAG. Translated: CARNKRPSAADE. The full CDR3 protein reads CARNKRPSAADEQYF.